This TCR beta chain was recovered during a study of blood T cell repertoires in COVID-19. Study-wide background: PBMCs, B-cell-depleted T cells, or T cells were the source of the cDNA or gDNA that made up the material.

As handled by the study authors: Reference gene primer amplification yielded estimated nucleated cell counts. Method: immunoSEQ multiplex PCR; TCRdb's copy keeps in-frame clones and lacks some. V and J calls and clone size are given by that table; D and trimming were obtained from the DNA. The sample records some 170,000 clones, approximately 90% being singletons. This CDR3 region has 16 residues. V was pared by 5 bases and J by 0 bases, with 14 bases between. The germline gives CDR1 SEHNR, CDR2 FQNEAQ (reference sequence). The specimen sequenced was peripheral blood. This rearrangement joins TRBV7-9 to TRBJ1-3, with D possibly being TRBD1 (5 bases). The sequence came from a woman aged 70-85 years with COVID-19, enrolled during active disease. The CDR3 is CASSPKDIYSGNTIYF. CDR3 coding DNA: TGTGCCAGCAGCCCCAAGGACATTTACTCTGGAAACACCATATATTTT. The entire variable domain, with the rest obtained from reference TRBV7-9 and TRBJ1-3, is as follows: DTGVSQNPRHKITKRGQNVTFRCDPISEHNRLYWYRQTLGQGPEFLTYFQNEAQLEKSRLLSDRFSAERPKGSFSTLEIQRTEQGDSAMYLCASSPKDIYSGNTIYFGEGSWLTVV.